This T cell receptor beta chain was recovered during a study of spatial heterogeneity in lung cancer (dated by TCRdb to the late 2010s). With respect to the entire study: Beta-chain transcripts were consistently detected in greater numbers than alpha-chain transcripts, which likely reflects a higher abundance of beta-chain transcripts. In tumor regions, TCR transcript counts showed a strong correlation with a T cell transcriptional module score derived from matched bulk RNA-seq. In the raw uncorrected reads, each unique combination of TCR and UMI appeared on average more than ten times. TCR alpha and beta repertoires were quantitatively compared across multiple tumor regions, matched nontumor lung and blood in non-small cell lung cancer. Nonsynonymous mutation counts, determined by whole-exome sequencing of tumor tissue, were related to TCR repertoire features. Both alpha and beta chains were TCR-sequenced in samples taken at surgery, namely 220 tumor regions, under 80 matched nontumor lung samples and 56 PBMC samples. General study outcomes and caveats: TCR-seq was estimated to cover only roughly 7% of tumor T cells for alpha chains and about 13% for beta chains. The tumor nonsynonymous mutation count correlated with the number of expanded alpha and beta TCRs within the tumor. Additional single-cell paired TCR alpha and beta sequencing was considered necessary to confirm, at a functional level, the hypothesis that regional TCRs recognize regional mutations. Counts of ubiquitous and regional expanded TCRs were found to correlate with counts of ubiquitous and regional nonsynonymous mutations, respectively.

V loses 0 bases of germline sequence and J loses 5 bases, and the interval between the two ends is 7 bases. Per the germline V gene, LGHNA is the CDR1 and YSLEER is the CDR2. Spanning cysteine to phenylalanine, the CDR3 consists of 13 amino acids. Only CDR3 DNA is held: 39 bases, read in frame from base 1. There are a few counts of this clonotype. There is no known antigen for this receptor. No much larger clonotype is one base removed from it; base qualities were not supplied. Taken with the paper, the label for time point translates to: sample taken at primary tumor resection. The donors were 72 patients from the lung TRACERx cohort who had early-stage, untreated non-small cell lung cancer. Without any cell sorting, TCR sequencing was performed on whole RNA extracted either from tumor and nontumor lung tissue or from cryopreserved PBMC samples. Only patients with enough RNA available from two or more tumor regions were chosen for TCR sequencing. Tumor and adjacent nontumor lung specimens were reviewed by a lung pathologist before selection.

Library construction relied on 5' RACE. Instrument used: NextSeq 500. The TCR library protocol attached a unique molecular identifier to each TCR cDNA molecule to allow correction of PCR and sequencing errors. The authors' pipeline ran thus. TCR identification, UMI-based error correction and CDR3 extraction were performed with Decombinator tools. TCRs above a frequency of 2 per 1,000, corresponding to the top 1% of the tumor frequency distribution, were defined as expanded. Expanded tumor TCRs statistically deemed absent (corrected P<0.05) from at least one tumor region were classed as regional, and all other expanded tumor TCRs were classed as ubiquitous. Renyi diversity was calculated using the R vegan package after each repertoire was subsampled 100 times to 5,000 TCRs. CDR3 similarity networks were built from amino acid triplet string-kernel similarity, connecting CDR3s with pairwise similarity above 0.82. Clones were called with MiXCR by TCRdb after fastp trimmed the public reads at Q25, and only in-frame beta chains were retained. Every distinct CDR3 protein forms one entry, paired with its most common genes and DNA. V and J calls and clone size were set by TCRdb, not the authors. Across this sample there are about 3,100 distinct CDR3 sequences, with approximately 10% seen only once. The top ten constitute 37% of the sample.

The sample was lung tumor tissue, taken at surgery. The V and J segments used are TRBV4-3 and TRBJ2-5, with no D gene named confidently. The sequence was obtained from a male donor with early-stage non-small cell lung cancer. The CDR3 reads as follows: CASSQDRLETQYF. The nucleotide sequence is TGCGCCAGCAGCCAAGATAGGCTCGAGACCCAGTACTTC.